The table lists the clone carrying this T cell receptor beta chain with a few counts. Its antigen is unknown. The data derive from a study of T-cell reconstitution after alpha-beta-depleted transplantation in children. Study-wide results and caveats: Reported findings indicate that, about two months after transplant, alpha-beta T cells came from several hundred expanded clones, which were derived from non-depleted graft cells. One year after transplant, T-cell counts and diversity came mostly from newly produced T cells.

The CDR3 extends over 16 amino acids. CDR1 and CDR2 from the germline V gene are SNHLY and FYNNEI. J gave up 5 bases and V 1 base, and 7 bases lay outside the gene matches. Construction of the TCRbeta library involved unique molecular identifiers. TCRdb independently ran MiXCR on the PCR reads; one entry per CDR3 protein. The repertoire holds 670,000 or so distinct CDR3 sequences, with about an eighth as singletons. The sequencing here drew on PBMCs, taken before TCRalphabeta/CD19-depleted stem cell transplant. This receptor was obtained from a girl aged 2-9 years with congenital amegakaryocytic thrombocytopenia, due to receive a stem cell transplant. V is TRBV2 and J is TRBJ2-5; 10 bases agree with TRBD1. The CDR3 spells CASSEDGGQGEETQYF. The DNA of the CDR3 is TGTGCCAGCAGTGAAGATGGTGGACAGGGGGAGGAGACCCAGTACTTC.